The T cell receptor (beta chain) under discussion was sequenced for a study of T-cell memory formation after mild COVID-19. Trimming shortened V by 8 bases and J by 2 bases, and 16 bases separated the two germline ends. The CDR3 covers 13 residues. Germline loops: CDR1 DFQATT, CDR2 SNEGSKA (reference sequence). It was 5'RACE with constant-segment primers that produced the TCR alpha and TCR beta cDNA libraries, which carried sample barcodes and UMIs. A single record per CDR3 protein comes from TCRdb applying MiXCR to the 5' RACE reads. The profile shows some 180,000 distinct CDR3 sequences, approximately 18% of them singletons. Only one count was recorded for this clonotype.

Sequencing was done on a sample of PBMCs or a T cell subset sorted from them (not recorded which). This sequence joins TRBV20-1 and TRBJ2-7; tentatively, D is TRBD1 (6 bases). The TCR sequence derives from a young man who had mild COVID-19 (a few samples of this study predate the infection). Cell type and time point are not known. The CDR3 loop is CSLETGSAYEQYF. For the CDR3, the DNA is TGCAGTTTAGAGACAGGTTCGGCCTACGAGCAGTACTTC.